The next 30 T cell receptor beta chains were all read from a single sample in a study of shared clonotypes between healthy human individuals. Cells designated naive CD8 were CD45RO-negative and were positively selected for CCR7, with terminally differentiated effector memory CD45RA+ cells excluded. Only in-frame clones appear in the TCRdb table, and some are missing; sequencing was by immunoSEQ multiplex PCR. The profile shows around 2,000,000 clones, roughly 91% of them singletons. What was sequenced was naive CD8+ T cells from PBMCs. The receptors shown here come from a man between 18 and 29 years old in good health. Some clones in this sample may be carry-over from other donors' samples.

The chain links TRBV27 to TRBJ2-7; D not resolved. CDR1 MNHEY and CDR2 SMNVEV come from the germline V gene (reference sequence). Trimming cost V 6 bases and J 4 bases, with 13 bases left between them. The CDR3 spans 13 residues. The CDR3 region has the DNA TGTGCCAGCAGCGTACGGTCCGGGTACGAGCAGTACTTC. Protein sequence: CASSVRSGYEQYF.

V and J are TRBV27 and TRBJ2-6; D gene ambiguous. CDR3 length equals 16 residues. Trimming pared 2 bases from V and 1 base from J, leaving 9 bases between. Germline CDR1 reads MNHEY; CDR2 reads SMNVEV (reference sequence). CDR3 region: CASSLVSDSGANVLTF. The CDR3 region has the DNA TGTGCCAGCAGTTTAGTTTCAGATTCTGGGGCCAACGTCCTGACTTTC.

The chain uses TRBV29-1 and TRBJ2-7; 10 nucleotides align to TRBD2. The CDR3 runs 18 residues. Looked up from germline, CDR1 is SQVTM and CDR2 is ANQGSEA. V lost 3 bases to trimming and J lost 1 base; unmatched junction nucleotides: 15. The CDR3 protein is CSVELLAGDSWGSYEQYF. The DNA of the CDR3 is TGCAGCGTTGAGTTGCTAGCGGGAGACTCTTGGGGGTCCTACGAGCAGTACTTC.

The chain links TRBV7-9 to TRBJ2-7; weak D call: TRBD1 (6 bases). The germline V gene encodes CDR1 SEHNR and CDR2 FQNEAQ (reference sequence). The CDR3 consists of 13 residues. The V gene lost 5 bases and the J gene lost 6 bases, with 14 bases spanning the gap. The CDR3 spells CASSPQTGGEQYF. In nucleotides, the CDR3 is TGTGCCAGCAGCCCCCAGACAGGAGGCGAGCAGTACTTC.

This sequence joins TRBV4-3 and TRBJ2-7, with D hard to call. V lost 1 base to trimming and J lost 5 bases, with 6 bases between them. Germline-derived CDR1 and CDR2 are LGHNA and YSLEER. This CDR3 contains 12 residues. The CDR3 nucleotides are TGCGCCAGCAGCCAAGGGGAAAACGAGCAGTACTTC. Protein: CASSQGENEQYF.

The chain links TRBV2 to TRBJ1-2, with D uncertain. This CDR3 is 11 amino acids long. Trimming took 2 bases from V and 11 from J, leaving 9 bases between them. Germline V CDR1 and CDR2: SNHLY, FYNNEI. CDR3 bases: TGTGCCAGCAGTGAACTGCTACCATACACCTTC. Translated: CASSELLPYTF.

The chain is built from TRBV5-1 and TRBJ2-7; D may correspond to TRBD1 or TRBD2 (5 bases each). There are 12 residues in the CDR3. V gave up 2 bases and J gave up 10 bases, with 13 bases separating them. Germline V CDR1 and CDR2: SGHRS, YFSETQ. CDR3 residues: CASSFGTANQYF. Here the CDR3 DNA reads TGCGCCAGCAGCTTTGGGACGGCTAATCAGTACTTC.

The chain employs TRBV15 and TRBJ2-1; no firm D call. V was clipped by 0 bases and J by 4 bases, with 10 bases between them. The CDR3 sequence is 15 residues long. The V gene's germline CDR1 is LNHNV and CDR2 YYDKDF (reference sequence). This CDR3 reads CATSRDLREYNEQFF. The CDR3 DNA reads TGTGCCACCAGCAGAGATCTTAGAGAGTACAATGAGCAGTTCTTC.

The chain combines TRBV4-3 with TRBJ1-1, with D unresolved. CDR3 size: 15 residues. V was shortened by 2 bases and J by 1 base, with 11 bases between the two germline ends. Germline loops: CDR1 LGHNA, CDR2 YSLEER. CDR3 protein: CASSQYAEKNTEAFF. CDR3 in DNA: TGCGCCAGCAGCCAATACGCGGAGAAGAACACTGAAGCTTTCTTT.

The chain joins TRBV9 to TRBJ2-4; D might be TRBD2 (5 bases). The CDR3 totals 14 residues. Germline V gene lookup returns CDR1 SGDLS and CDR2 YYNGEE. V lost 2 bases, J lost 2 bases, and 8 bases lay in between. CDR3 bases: TGTGCCAGCAGCGTCAGCGGAACCAAAAACATTCAGTACTTC. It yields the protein CASSVSGTKNIQYF.

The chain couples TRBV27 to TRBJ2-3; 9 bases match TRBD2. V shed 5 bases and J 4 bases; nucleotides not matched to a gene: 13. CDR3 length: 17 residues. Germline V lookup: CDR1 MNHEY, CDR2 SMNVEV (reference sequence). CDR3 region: CASSPGWTSDVPDTQYF. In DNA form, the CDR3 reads TGTGCCAGCAGTCCAGGGTGGACTAGCGACGTACCAGATACGCAGTATTTT.

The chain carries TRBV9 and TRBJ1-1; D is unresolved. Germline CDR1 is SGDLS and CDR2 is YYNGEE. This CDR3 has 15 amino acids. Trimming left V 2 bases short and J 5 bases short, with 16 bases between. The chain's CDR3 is CASSVENRGGTEAFF. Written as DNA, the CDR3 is TGTGCCAGCAGCGTTGAAAACCGCGGTGGGACTGAAGCTTTCTTT.

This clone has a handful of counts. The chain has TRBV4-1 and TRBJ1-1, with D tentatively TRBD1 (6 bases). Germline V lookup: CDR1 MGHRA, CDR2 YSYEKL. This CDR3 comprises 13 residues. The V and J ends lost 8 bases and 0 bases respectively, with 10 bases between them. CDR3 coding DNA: TGCGCCAGCTCCACAGGGATGAACACTGAAGCTTTCTTT. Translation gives CASSTGMNTEAFF.

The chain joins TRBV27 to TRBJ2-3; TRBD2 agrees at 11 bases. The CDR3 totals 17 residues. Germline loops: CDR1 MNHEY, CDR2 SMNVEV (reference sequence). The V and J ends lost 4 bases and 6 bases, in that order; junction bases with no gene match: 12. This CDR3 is CASSSLIAGGLRDTQYF. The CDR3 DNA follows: TGTGCCAGCAGTTCCCTCATAGCGGGAGGGCTACGGGATACGCAGTATTTT.

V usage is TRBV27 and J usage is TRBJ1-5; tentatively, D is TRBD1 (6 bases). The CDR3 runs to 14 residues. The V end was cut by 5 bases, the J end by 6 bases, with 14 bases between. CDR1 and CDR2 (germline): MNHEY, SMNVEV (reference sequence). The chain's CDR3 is CASSLRQASQPQHF. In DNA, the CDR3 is TGTGCCAGCAGTCTAAGACAGGCTAGTCAGCCCCAGCATTTT.

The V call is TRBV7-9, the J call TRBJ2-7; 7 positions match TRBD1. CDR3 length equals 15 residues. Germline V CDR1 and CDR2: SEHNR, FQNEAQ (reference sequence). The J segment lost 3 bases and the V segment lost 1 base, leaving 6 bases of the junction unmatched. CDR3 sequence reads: CASSLGTGAFYEQYF. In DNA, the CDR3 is TGTGCCAGCAGCTTAGGGACAGGCGCTTTCTACGAGCAGTACTTC.

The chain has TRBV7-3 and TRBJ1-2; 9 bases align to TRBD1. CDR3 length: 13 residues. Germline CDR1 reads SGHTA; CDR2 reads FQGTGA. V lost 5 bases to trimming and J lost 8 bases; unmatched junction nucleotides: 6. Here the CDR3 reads CASSIDRGVGYTF. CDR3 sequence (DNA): TGTGCCAGCAGCATCGACAGGGGGGTCGGCTACACCTTC.

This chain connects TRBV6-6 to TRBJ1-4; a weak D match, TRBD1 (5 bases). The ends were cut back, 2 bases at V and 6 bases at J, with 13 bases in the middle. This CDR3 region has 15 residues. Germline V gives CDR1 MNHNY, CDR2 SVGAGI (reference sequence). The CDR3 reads CASSYMWRGDEKLFF. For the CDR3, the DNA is TGTGCCAGCAGTTACATGTGGCGAGGGGATGAAAAACTGTTTTTT.

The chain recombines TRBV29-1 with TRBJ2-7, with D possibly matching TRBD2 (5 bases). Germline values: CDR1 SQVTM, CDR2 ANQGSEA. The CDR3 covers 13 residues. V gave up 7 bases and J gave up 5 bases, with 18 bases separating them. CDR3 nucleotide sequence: TGCAGCGCCCTGGAGGCAGCCTGGGACGAGCAGTACTTC. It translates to CSALEAAWDEQYF.

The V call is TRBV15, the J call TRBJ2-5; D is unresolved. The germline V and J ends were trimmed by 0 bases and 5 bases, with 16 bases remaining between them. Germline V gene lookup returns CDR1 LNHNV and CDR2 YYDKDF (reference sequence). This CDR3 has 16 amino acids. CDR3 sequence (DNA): TGTGCCACCAGCAGAGATCTGGAGACACTCCAGGAGACCCAGTACTTC. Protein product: CATSRDLETLQETQYF. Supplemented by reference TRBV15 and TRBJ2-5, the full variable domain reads DAMVIQNPRYQVTQFGKPVTLSCSQTLNHNVMYWYQQKSSQAPKLLFHYYDKDFNNEADTPDNFQSRRPNTSFCFLDIRSPGLGDTAMYLCATSRDLETLQETQYFGPGTRLLVL.

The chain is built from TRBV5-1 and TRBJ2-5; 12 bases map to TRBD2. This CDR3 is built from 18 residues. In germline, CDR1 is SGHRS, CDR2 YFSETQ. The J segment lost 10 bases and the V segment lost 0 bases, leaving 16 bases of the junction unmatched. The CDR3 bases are TGCGCCAGCAGCTTGGAACCTAGCGGGAGGGCCGACGGTGGGGACCAGTACTTC. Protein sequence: CASSLEPSGRADGGDQYF.

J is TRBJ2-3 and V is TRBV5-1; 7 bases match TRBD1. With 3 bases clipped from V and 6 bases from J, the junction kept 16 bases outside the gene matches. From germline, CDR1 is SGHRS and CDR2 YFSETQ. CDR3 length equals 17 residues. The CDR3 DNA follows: TGCGCCAGCAGCTCGACCAAGGGACAGCTATTTTCCGATACGCAGTATTTT. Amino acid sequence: CASSSTKGQLFSDTQYF. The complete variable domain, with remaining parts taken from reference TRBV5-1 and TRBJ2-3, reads KAGVTQTPRYLIKTRGQQVTLSCSPISGHRSVSWYQQTPGQGLQFLFEYFSETQRNKGNFPGRFSGRQFSNSRSEMNVSTLELGDSALYLCASSSTKGQLFSDTQYFGPGTRLTVL.

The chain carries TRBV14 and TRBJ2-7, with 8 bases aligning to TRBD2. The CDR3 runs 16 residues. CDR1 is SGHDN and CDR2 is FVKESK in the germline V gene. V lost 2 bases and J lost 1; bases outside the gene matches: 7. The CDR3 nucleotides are TGTGCCAGCAGCCAAAGTGCTAGCGGGTATTCCTACGAGCAGTACTTC. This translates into CASSQSASGYSYEQYF.

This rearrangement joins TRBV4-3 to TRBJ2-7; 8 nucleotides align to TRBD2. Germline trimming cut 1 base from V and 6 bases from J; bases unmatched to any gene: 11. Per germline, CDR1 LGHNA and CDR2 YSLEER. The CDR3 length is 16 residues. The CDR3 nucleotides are TGCGCCAGCAGCCAAGGGACGGGAGGGAGGAATTCCGAGCAGTACTTC. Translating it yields CASSQGTGGRNSEQYF.

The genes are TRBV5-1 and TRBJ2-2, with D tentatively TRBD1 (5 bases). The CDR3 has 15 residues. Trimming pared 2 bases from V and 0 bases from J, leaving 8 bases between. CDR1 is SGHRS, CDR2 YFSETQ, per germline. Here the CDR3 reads CASSFPGSNTGELFF. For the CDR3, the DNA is TGCGCCAGCAGCTTCCCAGGGTCGAACACCGGGGAGCTGTTTTTT.

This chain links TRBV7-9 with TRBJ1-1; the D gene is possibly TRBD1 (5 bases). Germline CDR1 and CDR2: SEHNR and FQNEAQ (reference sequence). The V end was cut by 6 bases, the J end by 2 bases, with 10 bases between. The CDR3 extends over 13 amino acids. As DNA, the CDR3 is TGTGCCAGCAGAAACAGGTCAAACACTGAAGCTTTCTTT. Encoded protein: CASRNRSNTEAFF.

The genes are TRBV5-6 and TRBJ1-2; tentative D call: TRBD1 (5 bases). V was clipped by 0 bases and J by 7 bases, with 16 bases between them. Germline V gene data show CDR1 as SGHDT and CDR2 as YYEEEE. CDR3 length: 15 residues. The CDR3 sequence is CASSLGGDVPIGYTF. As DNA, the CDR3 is TGTGCCAGCAGCTTGGGAGGGGATGTACCTATTGGCTACACCTTC.

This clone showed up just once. The CDR3 here is CASSFGLQETQYF. CDR3 bases: TGTGCCAGCAGCTTTGGCCTTCAAGAGACCCAGTACTTC. V is TRBV7-7 and J is TRBJ2-5, with unresolved D. CDR3 length: 13 residues. Germline loops: CDR1 SSHAT, CDR2 FNYEAQ (reference sequence). Trimming shortened V by 3 bases and J by 2 bases, and 7 bases separated the two germline ends.

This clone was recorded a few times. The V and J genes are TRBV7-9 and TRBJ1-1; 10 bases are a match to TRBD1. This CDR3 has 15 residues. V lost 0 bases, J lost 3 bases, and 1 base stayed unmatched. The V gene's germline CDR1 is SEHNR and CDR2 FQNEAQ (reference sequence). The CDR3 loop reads CASSLADRGDTEAFF. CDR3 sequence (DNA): TGTGCCAGCAGCTTAGCGGACAGGGGGGACACTGAAGCTTTCTTT.

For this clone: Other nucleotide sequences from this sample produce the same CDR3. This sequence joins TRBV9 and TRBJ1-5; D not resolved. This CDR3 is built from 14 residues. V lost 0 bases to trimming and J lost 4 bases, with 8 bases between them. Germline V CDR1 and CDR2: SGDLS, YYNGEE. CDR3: CASSVGGLNQPQHF. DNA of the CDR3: TGTGCCAGCAGCGTAGGAGGGCTTAATCAGCCCCAGCATTTT.